A single sample is the source of the 16 T cell receptor beta chains below, sequenced in a study of regulatory T cells in long-lasting Graves disease. HTBI primers from iRepertoire and Arm-PCR of CDR3 regions yielded the TCR beta libraries. TCRdb called the multiplex PCR reads again in MiXCR, with one record for every CDR3 protein. Counted here are hundreds of thousands of distinct CDR3 sequences, 15% to 20% occurring once; the ten biggest clones make up around a sixth. Time point reported: newly diagnosed GD, antithyroid drugs for less than 3 months. Researchers made the TCR library from RNA that was extracted from PBMCs. The same specimen was also included in a second study, on T cells in Graves' hyperthyroidism and ophthalmopathy.

The sample in question was peripheral blood mononuclear cells (PBMCs), obtained at new diagnosis, from a patient treated with antithyroid drugs. Receptors were obtained from a woman aged 25 to 39 with Graves disease.

In this sample, this clonotype turned up many times. The chain employs TRBV6-1 and TRBJ2-6; D is possibly TRBD1 or TRBD2 (5 bases each). The germline V and J ends were trimmed by 11 bases and 2 bases, with 16 bases remaining between them. Germline CDR1 MNHNS, CDR2 SASEGT. The CDR3 contains 15 residues. CDR3 DNA sequence: TGTGCCTCTCGCAGGGACCCAACTGGGGCCAACGTCCTGACTTTC. It yields the protein CASRRDPTGANVLTF.

At least ten counts were recorded for this clonotype. This sequence joins TRBV28 and TRBJ1-6, with 12 positions matching TRBD1. The junction had 4 bases not matched to a gene; V was cut back by 5 bases and J by 8 bases. Germline V gives CDR1 MDHEN, CDR2 SYDVKM. The CDR3 has 15 residues. This CDR3 reads CASSPGTGGHSPLHF. The CDR3 coding sequence is TGTGCCAGCAGTCCCGGGACAGGGGGCCATTCACCCCTCCACTTT.

This clonotype was seen at least ten times. The CDR3 coding sequence is TGTGCCTGGAGTGTACGTCCTGATACGCAGTATTTT. Protein sequence: CAWSVRPDTQYF. J is TRBJ2-3 and V is TRBV30; no clear D. Germline CDR1 reads GTSNPN; CDR2 reads SVGIG (reference sequence). Trimming pared 0 bases from V and 6 bases from J, leaving 7 bases between. The CDR3 consists of 12 residues.

This clonotype occurred many times. This chain connects TRBV12-3 or TRBV12-4 to TRBJ1-2; the D is unclear. This CDR3 spans 15 amino acids. The V and J ends lost 6 bases and 2 bases respectively, with 16 bases between them. CDR3 sequence: CASSRPRLGNYGYTF. CDR3 coding DNA: TGTGCCAGCAGCCGTCCCCGACTAGGGAACTATGGCTACACCTTC.

This clonotype came up a few times. The chain combines TRBV3-1 with TRBJ2-7; no definite D call. Looked up from germline, CDR1 is LGHDT and CDR2 is YNNKEL (reference sequence). Trimming left V 2 bases short and J 3 bases short, with 5 bases between. The length of the CDR3 is 12 residues. CDR3 in amino acids: CASSQLYYEQYF. CDR3 DNA sequence: TGTGCCAGCAGCCAATTGTACTACGAGCAGTACTTC.

This clonotype has a handful of counts. This rearrangement joins TRBV24-1 to TRBJ2-1; 11 nucleotides match TRBD2. Germline lookup yields CDR1 KGHDR and CDR2 SFDVKD. This CDR3 comprises 14 residues. V dropped 9 bases and J dropped 7; count of bases not matched to a gene: 7. CDR3 sequence: CATSSRLAGNEQFF. The CDR3 DNA reads TGTGCCACCTCTTCTAGACTAGCGGGAAATGAGCAGTTCTTC.

This clonotype has a single count. This rearrangement joins TRBV7-2 to TRBJ2-7; the match to TRBD2 covers 10 bases. Per germline, CDR1 SGHTA and CDR2 FQGNSA. The ends lost 4 bases at V and 0 bases at J; junction bases unmatched: 3. The CDR3 is 15 residues long. The chain's CDR3 is CASSSERGGSYEQYF. CDR3 sequence (DNA): TGTGCCAGCAGCTCCGAGCGGGGGGGCTCCTACGAGCAGTACTTC.

This clonotype was seen only a few times. The chain combines TRBV5-6 with TRBJ2-1; D perhaps matches TRBD2 (6 bases). This CDR3 is 17 amino acids long. Germline V gives CDR1 SGHDT, CDR2 YYEEEE. Trimming shortened V by 2 bases and J by 0 bases, and 15 bases separated the two germline ends. The CDR3 here is CASSFTGLLSSYNEQFF. CDR3 bases: TGTGCCAGCAGCTTCACGGGACTCCTGAGCTCCTACAATGAGCAGTTCTTC.

This clonotype was observed a few times. The rearrangement joins TRBV20-1 to TRBJ2-4, with D perhaps assigned TRBD1 or TRBD2 (5 bases each). The CDR3 has 15 residues. Germline CDR1 reads DFQATT; CDR2 reads SNEGSKA (reference sequence). V lost 4 bases and J lost 2, with 15 bases in between. Here the CDR3 DNA reads TGCAGTGCTACCGGGGACGAAACGACCAAAAACATTCAGTACTTC. This codes for CSATGDETTKNIQYF.

The J gene is TRBJ1-5, the V gene TRBV28, with D unclear. V was shortened by 6 bases and J by 0 bases, with 6 bases between the two germline ends. CDR1 is MDHEN, CDR2 SYDVKM, per germline. The CDR3 runs to 13 residues. CDR3 sequence: CASRTYSNQPQHF. As DNA, the CDR3 is TGTGCCAGCAGAACATATAGCAATCAGCCCCAGCATTTT.

The rearrangement joins TRBV5-1 to TRBJ2-1; tentative D call: TRBD1 (5 bases). V gave up 0 bases and J gave up 6 bases, with 13 bases separating them. CDR1 is SGHRS and CDR2 is YFSETQ in the germline V gene. This CDR3 is 15 amino acids long. DNA for the CDR3: TGCGCCAGCAGCTTGGTACAGGTAGTGTCCAATGAGCAGTTCTTC. Its translation is CASSLVQVVSNEQFF. The entire variable domain, with the rest obtained from reference TRBV5-1 and TRBJ2-1, is as follows: KAGVTQTPRYLIKTRGQQVTLSCSPISGHRSVSWYQQTPGQGLQFLFEYFSETQRNKGNFPGRFSGRQFSNSRSEMNVSTLELGDSALYLCASSLVQVVSNEQFFGPGTRLTVL.

This chain uses TRBV18 with TRBJ1-1; the match to TRBD1 covers 12 bases. The CDR3 is 16 amino acids. Germline-derived CDR1 and CDR2 are KGHSH and LQKENI. Trimming cost V 2 bases and J 5 bases; bases outside gene matches: 6. DNA of the CDR3: TGTGCCAGCTCACCAACGGGACAGGGGGCCGGGACTGAAGCTTTCTTT. Protein: CASSPTGQGAGTEAFF.

A few counts support this clonotype. The CDR3 DNA follows: TGTGCCAGCAGAAGGACAGGAATGAACACTGAAGCTTTCTTT. Encoded protein: CASRRTGMNTEAFF. The rearrangement joins TRBV12-3 or TRBV12-4 to TRBJ1-1, with 7 bases identical to TRBD1. Germline trimming cut 6 bases from V and 0 bases from J; bases unmatched to any gene: 4. The CDR3 has 14 amino acids.

The chain joins TRBV12-3 or TRBV12-4 to TRBJ2-5; TRBD2 matches at 8 bases. The CDR3 runs 15 residues. V lost 1 base and J lost 4; bases outside the gene matches: 5. The CDR3 spells CASSLEAAGGETQYF. CDR3 nucleotide sequence: TGTGCCAGCAGTTTAGAGGCGGCGGGAGGAGAGACCCAGTACTTC.

A note on this clonotype: The missing conserved phenylalanine or tryptophan at the end of this CDR3 makes a read error likely. The V and J genes are TRBV3-1 and TRBJ2-3; D possibly corresponds to TRBD2 (5 bases). CDR1 and CDR2 (germline): LGHDT, YNNKEL (reference sequence). The CDR3 length is 14 residues. Trimming took 5 bases from V and 1 from J, leaving 10 bases between them. The chain's CDR3 is CASSWGSGTDTQYL. CDR3 in DNA: TGTGCCAGCAGCTGGGGTAGCGGCACAGATACGCAGTATCTT.

This clonotype has ten or more counts. CDR3: CASSLNGGQSYEQYF. For the CDR3, the DNA is TGTGCCAGCAGTTTAAATGGAGGACAATCCTACGAGCAGTACTTC. This chain links TRBV28 with TRBJ2-7; TRBD1 or TRBD2 may be the D gene (5 bases each). This CDR3 comprises 15 residues. Germline CDR1 reads MDHEN; CDR2 reads SYDVKM. The V and J ends lost 2 bases and 1 base respectively, with 12 bases between them. Using reference TRBV28 and TRBJ2-7 for the parts outside the CDR3, the full variable domain is DVKVTQSSRYLVKRTGEKVFLECVQDMDHENMFWYRQDPGLGLRLIYFSYDVKMKEKGDIPEGYSVSREKKERFSLILESASTNQTSMYLCASSLNGGQSYEQYFGPGTRLTVT.